This T cell receptor beta chain was observed in a study of cytomegalovirus exposure and HLA in healthy donors. Study at large: Genotyping showed roughly 76% of roughly 390 donors falling in the Caucasian-associated ancestry cluster.

Use of 60 Vbeta and 13 Jbeta primers characterized the PCR. Here immunoSEQ multiplex PCR was the method, and the copy in TCRdb shows in-frame clones only, minus some. Of about 120,000 clones listed, over 60% are singletons. CDR1 is SGHKS and CDR2 is YYEKEE in the germline V gene (reference sequence). V was pared by 2 bases and J by 3 bases, with 9 bases of the junction left unmatched. This CDR3 has 16 amino acids. This clone was found once. The rearrangement links TRBV5-5 to TRBJ2-3; TRBD1 aligns across 7 bases. Sequencing input: PBMCs. The clonotype originates from a woman between 35 and 50 years old in good health and CMV-seropositive. CDR3 amino acids: CASSFTGQTGTDTQYF. The CDR3 nucleotides read TGTGCCAGCAGCTTTACGGGACAGACGGGGACAGATACGCAGTATTTT.